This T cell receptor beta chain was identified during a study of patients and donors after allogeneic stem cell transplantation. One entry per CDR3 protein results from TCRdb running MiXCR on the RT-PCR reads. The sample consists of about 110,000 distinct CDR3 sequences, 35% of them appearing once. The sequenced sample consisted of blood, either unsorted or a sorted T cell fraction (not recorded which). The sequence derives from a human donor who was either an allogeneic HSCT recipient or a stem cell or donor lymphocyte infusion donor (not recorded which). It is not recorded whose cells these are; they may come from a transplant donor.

CDR3 region: CASSRTITEAFF. DNA of the CDR3: TGTGCCAGCAGCAGAACTATCACTGAAGCTTTCTTT. The chain links TRBV5-5 to TRBJ1-1; D is unresolved. V was pared by 4 bases and J by 4 bases, with 8 bases between. The CDR3 has 12 amino acids. In germline, CDR1 is SGHKS, CDR2 YYEKEE (reference sequence).